This TCR beta chain was observed in a study of T cell responses to AZD1222 COVID-19 vaccine. This CDR3 spans 14 amino acids. Germline loops: CDR1 MNHEY, CDR2 SMNVEV (reference sequence). V shed 6 bases, J shed 3 bases, and the junction held 5 bases outside the gene matches. This clone appeared a few times. The assay was immunoSEQ multiplex PCR, and TCRdb's table has in-frame clones only and misses some. The table includes roughly 100,000 clones, around nine tenths detected once. The clonotype was recovered from an adult who received the AZD1222 COVID-19 vaccine. V usage is TRBV27 and J usage is TRBJ1-2; TRBD1 aligns across 9 bases. The sample here was peripheral blood, taken 28 days after the second AZD1222 dose. The CDR3 protein is CASRGTGRDYGYTF. In DNA, the CDR3 is TGTGCCAGCAGGGGGACAGGGAGAGACTATGGCTACACCTTC.